This T cell receptor beta chain was recovered during a study of Ad26.COV2.S vaccination and SARS-CoV-2 variants. CDR1 is SGDLS and CDR2 is YYNGEE in the germline V gene. The ends were cut back, 0 bases at V and 4 bases at J, with 9 bases in the middle. This CDR3 comprises 14 residues. Noted treatment: around 19 received Ad26.COV2.S at low or high dose, single or two shots; about five received placebo; per-sample allocation not given. Collection of samples fell on day 63 after the first vaccine or placebo injection. The donor was a Boston adult aged 18-55 years. It was Wuhan-strain SARS-CoV-2 spike that the Ad26 vaccine vector expressed. Assay used: immunoSEQ multiplex PCR; TCRdb lists only in-frame clones, some missing. The table lists some 350,000 clones, approximately 81% of them singletons.

The sequences come from peripheral blood, collected in a trial of Ad26.COV2.S vaccine versus placebo. This clonotype was obtained from a person between 18 and 65 years old who received the Ad26.COV2.S COVID-19 vaccine or a placebo. V and J are TRBV9 and TRBJ2-3; D possibly corresponds to TRBD2 (5 bases). The CDR3 nucleotides are TGTGCCAGCAGCGTAGGAGGGAAGCCAGATACGCAGTATTTT. It specifies CASSVGGKPDTQYF.